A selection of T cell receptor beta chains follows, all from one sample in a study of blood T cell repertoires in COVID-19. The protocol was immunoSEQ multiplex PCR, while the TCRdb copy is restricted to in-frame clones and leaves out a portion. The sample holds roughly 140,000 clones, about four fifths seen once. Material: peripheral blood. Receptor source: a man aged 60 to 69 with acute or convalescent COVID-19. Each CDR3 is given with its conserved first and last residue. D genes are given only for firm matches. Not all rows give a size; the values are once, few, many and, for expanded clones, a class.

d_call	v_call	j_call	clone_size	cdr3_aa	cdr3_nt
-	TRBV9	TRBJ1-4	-	CASSPAGGATTNEKLFF	TGTGCCAGCAGCCCCGCGGGGGGGGCTACAACTAATGAAAAACTGTTTTTT
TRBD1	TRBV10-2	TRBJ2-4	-	CASRDRYWAKNIQYF	TGCGCCAGCCGGGACAGGTACTGGGCCAAAAACATTCAGTACTTC
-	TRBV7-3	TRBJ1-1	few	CASSSGAGNTEAFF	TGTGCCAGCAGTTCAGGGGCAGGGAACACTGAAGCTTTCTTT
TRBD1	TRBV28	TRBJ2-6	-	CASSGTVYSGANVLTF	TGTGCCAGCAGTGGGACAGTTTACTCTGGGGCCAACGTCCTGACTTTC
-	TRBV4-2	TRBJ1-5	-	CASSQESGREDQPQHF	TGTGCCAGCAGCCAAGAGAGTGGCAGGGAGGATCAGCCCCAGCATTTT
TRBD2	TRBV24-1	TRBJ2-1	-	CATSDFSADSGRAKFF	TGTGCCACCAGTGATTTCTCCGCCGATAGCGGGAGGGCAAAGTTCTTC
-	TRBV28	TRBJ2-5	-	CASSLTGVGETQYF	TGTGCCAGCAGTTTAACGGGGGTGGGGGAGACCCAGTACTTC
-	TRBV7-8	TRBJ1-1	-	CASTSPPGRGMGTEAFF	TGTGCCAGCACCTCCCCCCCGGGCAGGGGTATGGGGACTGAAGCTTTCTTT
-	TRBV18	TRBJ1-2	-	CASSPNTGSYGYTF	TGTGCCAGCTCACCCAACACGGGGAGCTATGGCTACACCTTC
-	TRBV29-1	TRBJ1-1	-	CSVVNEGRNTEAFF	TGCAGCGTGGTAAATGAGGGCAGGAACACTGAAGCTTTCTTT
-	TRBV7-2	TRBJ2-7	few	CASSLLVTYEQYF	TGTGCCAGCAGCTTATTAGTTACCTACGAGCAGTACTTC
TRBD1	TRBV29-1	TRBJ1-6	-	CSVRQGDSPLHF	TGCAGCGTGAGACAGGGGGATTCACCCCTCCACTTT
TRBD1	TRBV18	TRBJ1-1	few	CASTPGTGYTEAFF	TGTGCCAGCACCCCCGGGACAGGGTATACTGAAGCTTTCTTT
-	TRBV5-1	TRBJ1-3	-	CASSLTGITGNTIYF	TGCGCCAGCAGCTTAACAGGGATTACTGGAAACACCATATATTTT
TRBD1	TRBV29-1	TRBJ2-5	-	CSVPGQGRQTQYF	TGCAGCGTGCCGGGACAGGGTAGACAGACCCAGTACTTC
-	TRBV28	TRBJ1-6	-	CASSPTPPGRSPLHF	TGTGCCAGCAGTCCGACGCCCCCAGGCAGATCACCCCTCCACTTT
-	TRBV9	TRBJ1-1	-	CASSVDRGGDTEAFF	TGTGCCAGCAGCGTAGATAGGGGAGGCGACACTGAAGCTTTCTTT
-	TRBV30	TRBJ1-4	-	CAGPPKGQGATNEKLFF	TGTGCCGGCCCCCCCAAGGGGCAAGGTGCAACTAATGAAAAACTGTTTTTT
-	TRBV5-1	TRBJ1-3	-	CASSARGDNSGNTIYF	TGCGCCAGCAGCGCCCGGGGGGACAACTCTGGAAACACCATATATTTT
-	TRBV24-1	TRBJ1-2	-	CATSGVRGYTF	TGTGCCACCAGTGGAGTCAGGGGCTACACCTTC
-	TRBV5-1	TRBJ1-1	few	CASSSDSLEAFF	TGCGCCAGCAGCTCTGACAGCCTGGAAGCTTTCTTT
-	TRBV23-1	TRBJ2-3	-	CASRIDGQCGTDTQYF	TGCGCCAGCAGAATCGACGGACAGTGCGGCACAGATACGCAGTATTTT
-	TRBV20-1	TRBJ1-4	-	CSAGREGFF	TGCAGTGCGGGCAGGGAGGGGTTTTTT
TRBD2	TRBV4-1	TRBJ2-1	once	CASSLTPREHEQFF	TGCGCCAGCAGCCTCACCCCGCGGGAGCATGAGCAGTTCTTC
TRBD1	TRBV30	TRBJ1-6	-	CAWARDRGISPLHF	TGTGCCTGGGCACGGGACAGGGGGATTTCACCCCTCCACTTT